The 4 T cell receptor beta chains below were found in one sample sequenced in a study of vaccination and CD4 T cells after COVID-19. Cultured CD4+ T-cell DNA underwent Oncomine TCR Beta short-read sequencing. TCRdb used MiXCR to reprocess the PCR reads, holding one entry per CDR3 protein. The sample has about 25,000 distinct CDR3 sequences, roughly 50% seen once. Their recognized antigens are unknown. The treatment was: roughly ten-day PBMC culture with coronavirus spike peptide pools or control peptides (ViraFEST assay). Sequencing used CD4+ T cells from blood, cultured in vitro. These receptors came from a human donor who had recovered from COVID-19.

The V and J genes are TRBV2 and TRBJ2-6, with D unclear. In germline, CDR1 is SNHLY, CDR2 FYNNEI. The CDR3 consists of 13 residues. The V end was cut by 7 bases, the J end by 6 bases, with 10 bases between. The CDR3 sequence: CASKGREANVLTF. The CDR3 region has the DNA TGTGCCAGCAAAGGCCGAGAGGCCAACGTCCTGACTTTC.

The J gene is TRBJ2-1, the V gene TRBV5-1; 8 bases agree with TRBD1. Unmatched junction bases numbered 8, after V lost 6 bases and J lost 6 bases. Per the germline V gene, CDR1 is SGHRS and CDR2 is YFSETQ. CDR3 length equals 14 residues. The CDR3 protein is CASTAGGFSNEQFF. The CDR3 DNA follows: TGCGCCAGCACCGCAGGGGGCTTTAGCAATGAGCAGTTCTTC.

The chain joins TRBV11-3 to TRBJ2-2; 7 positions agree with TRBD1. V was pared by 5 bases and J by 3 bases, with 6 bases of the junction left unmatched. The CDR3 totals 15 residues. Germline V gives CDR1 SGHNT, CDR2 YENEEA. This CDR3 reads CASSPLTGDTGELFF. The CDR3 region has the DNA TGTGCCAGCAGCCCCCTAACAGGGGACACCGGGGAGCTGTTTTTT.

The chain has TRBV5-4 and TRBJ2-3; D might be TRBD2 (5 bases). The CDR3 is 14 amino acids. The germline V gene encodes CDR1 SGHNT and CDR2 YYREEE (reference sequence). With 7 bases removed from V and 2 bases from J, the gap between germline ends came to 14 bases. DNA for the CDR3: TGTGCCAGCTCCGGAGGCGCGGTCACAGATACGCAGTATTTT. It specifies CASSGGAVTDTQYF.